This T cell receptor (beta chain) emerged from a study of T cell responses to AZD1222 COVID-19 vaccine (dated by TCRdb to 2020 to 2022). A note on the overall study: A total of about 240 trial participants underwent TCR sequencing, of whom some 210 received two doses of AZD1222 and about 25 received two doses of the MenACWY control vaccine. Enrollment into the trials was organized by age into subgroups of 18-55, 56-69 and 70-plus years, and those subgroups contained roughly 140, 27 and 60 TCR-sequenced participants, respectively. The investigation overall reported the following: After two AZD1222 doses, both the breadth and the depth of spike-specific TCRs were significantly higher than at day 0 and than in MenACWY recipients. Participants were mostly white British and included more females than males, and it was suggested by the authors that clonal diversity may have been underestimated. In the small 56-69-year group, the increase in depth fell short of significance, most likely because of low power. The whole spike protein was spanned by vaccine-associated CD4 TCRs, and dominant responses were seen in regions 160-218 and 743-854. Conclusions about previously exposed vaccinees are limited because only six or seven AZD1222 recipients were SARS-CoV-2 seropositive at baseline. Because no day 14 peak-response samples were available, repertoires were characterized only after the peak T cell response. Reportedly, almost half of the unique spike-specific TCRs recognized epitopes lying outside the regions that are mutated in the B.1.351 and B.1.1.7 variants.

Deletion took 8 bases off V and 2 bases off J, with a span of 13 bases between the germline ends. CDR1 and CDR2, per the germline V gene, are SQVTM and ANQGSEA. CDR3 length: 13 amino acids, cysteine to phenylalanine. The DNA shown is the 39-base CDR3, in frame from base 1. Concerning this clone itself: This receptor's antigen is unknown. Base quality data are lacking; no much larger clone is found one base away.

The CDR3 regions of human TCRbeta chains were analyzed by immunosequencing. The published analysis was carried out like this. Repertoire TCRs were matched against a reference library of SARS-CoV-2-specific TCRs generated with the MIRA antigen-specificity platform. Breadth meant the fraction of unique TCRs that were SARS-CoV-2-associated, whereas depth meant the fraction of total T cells that were SARS-CoV-2-associated. Each spike-specific TCR was assigned to its reactive spike region and to a CD4 or CD8 class using the MIRA data. Log10-transformed breadth and depth values were compared by one-way ANOVA with Sidak's multiple comparisons tests. TCRdb took over this immuneACCESS table, retaining in-frame rearrangements with V and J assigned. Such tables are incomplete; in checked studies, under half of the missing clones stem from an unresolved V gene, and the remainder is unexplained. V and J calls and clone size are those listed in that table; D and trimming were worked out from the DNA. The sample records roughly 93,000 clones, roughly 90% of which are singletons. Approximately 5.3% of the sample lies in the top ten.

This specimen's time point label, interpreted: about 28 days (+/-7) after the second vaccine dose. AZD1222 recipients with second doses at about 4 weeks or about 12 weeks were pooled, because spike-specific TCR depth and breadth did not differ between schedules. The vaccinee samples were drawn from two UK trials, COV001 and COV002, one of which was a single-blind randomized controlled phase 2/3 trial testing AZD1222 (ChAdOx1 nCoV-19) in healthy adults. For TCRbeta chain sequencing, PBMC samples from trial participants were taken at day 0 and at day 28 after the second dose. This TCR was recovered from an adult who received the AZD1222 COVID-19 vaccine. The sequences come from peripheral blood, collected 28 days after the second AZD1222 dose. The chain is made from TRBV29-1 and TRBJ2-1; the best D guess is TRBD1, with 5 bases matching. The DNA is TGCAGCATTAGAAGGGGTCCCTACAATGAGCAGTTCTTC. Its coded protein is CSIRRGPYNEQFF.